This note documents a single T cell receptor beta chain sequence. Its specificity is unknown. At the time of active disease, bone marrow was collected from every patient. The CDR3 has 14 amino acids. Germline CDR1 reads SGHRS; CDR2 reads YFSETQ. Trimming pared 2 bases from V and 4 bases from J, leaving 12 bases between. The data belong to a study of read filtering for tumor transcriptome and immune sequencing. Study-wide context: IR-seq gave about 3.5 to 10.27 million TCR reads per sample; RNA-seq gave about 80 to 1,400.

Molecular barcoded adaptors covering alpha/delta and beta/gamma chains were used on around 400 ng RNA. One entry per CDR3 protein results from TCRdb running MiXCR on the reads. Among approximately 38,000 distinct CDR3 sequences listed, around 15% were seen once. General study findings and limits: The sorted CD138-negative fraction was a mixed bone marrow immune population, not purified T cells.

The receptor comes from a donor at least 40 years old with multiple myeloma. Sequenced input: a population of CD138-negative cells sorted from bone marrow. The J gene is TRBJ2-5, the V gene TRBV5-1; TRBD1 might be the D (6 bases). CDR3 sequence: CASSLGGFGETQYF. DNA of the CDR3: TGCGCCAGCAGCTTAGGGGGATTCGGAGAGACCCAGTACTTC. The full variable domain, rest sourced from reference TRBV5-1 and TRBJ2-5, is KAGVTQTPRYLIKTRGQQVTLSCSPISGHRSVSWYQQTPGQGLQFLFEYFSETQRNKGNFPGRFSGRQFSNSRSEMNVSTLELGDSALYLCASSLGGFGETQYFGPGTRLLVL.